These 4 T cell receptor beta chains came from one sample sequenced in a study of cytomegalovirus exposure and HLA in healthy donors. The PCR made use of 60 Vbeta and 13 Jbeta primers. Only in-frame clones appear in the TCRdb table, and some are missing; sequencing was by immunoSEQ multiplex PCR. Here the sample spans about 190,000 clones, roughly 80% being singletons. The sample was PBMCs. The receptor source for this set is a woman aged 18-29 years in good health and CMV-seronegative.

In this sample, this clone turned up once. This chain links TRBV6-1 with TRBJ2-7, with TRBD2 identical over 7 bases. The CDR3 contains 16 residues. The germline V gene encodes CDR1 MNHNS and CDR2 SASEGT. Trimming cost V 1 base and J 1 base; bases outside gene matches: 7. The CDR3: CASSEEGGYRSYEQYF. The CDR3 DNA is TGTGCCAGCAGTGAAGAGGGAGGGTACAGGTCCTACGAGCAGTACTTC.

This chain uses TRBV6-1 with TRBJ2-3; 8 positions match TRBD2. Germline trimming cut 4 bases from V and 0 bases from J; bases unmatched to any gene: 6. CDR3 length: 16 amino acids. CDR1 and CDR2 from the germline V gene are MNHNS and SASEGT. CDR3 protein: CASSAFSGASTDTQYF. CDR3 nucleotides: TGTGCCAGCAGTGCCTTTAGCGGGGCTAGCACAGATACGCAGTATTTT.

The V and J genes are TRBV5-1 and TRBJ1-1; TRBD1 might be the D (6 bases). Trimming took off 6 bases at V and 1 base at J, with 13 bases between the two ends. This CDR3 has 14 residues. The germline CDR1 and CDR2 sequences are SGHRS and YFSETQ. In DNA, the CDR3 is TGCGCCAGCACCTGGGGGACACAGAACACTGAAGCTTTCTTT. This codes for CASTWGTQNTEAFF.

V is TRBV9 and J is TRBJ1-2; D may be TRBD1 (5 bases). The germline gives CDR1 SGDLS, CDR2 YYNGEE. V was clipped by 0 bases and J by 4 bases, with 10 bases between them. The CDR3 sequence is 14 residues long. As DNA, the CDR3 is TGTGCCAGCAGCGTAGAAGGGCAGGGCTATGGCTACACCTTC. The encoded protein is CASSVEGQGYGYTF.